This TCR beta chain came from a study of blood T cell repertoires in COVID-19. This CDR3 is 16 amino acids long. Germline lookup yields CDR1 SGHNT and CDR2 YYREEE (reference sequence). V shed 0 bases, J shed 5 bases, and the junction held 7 bases outside the gene matches. Method: immunoSEQ multiplex PCR; TCRdb's copy keeps in-frame clones and lacks some. The data show 140,000 to 150,000 clones, approximately 89% seen once. Sequenced material: peripheral blood. This clonotype was sampled from a human donor in a cohort sampled during active COVID-19. The V call is TRBV5-4, the J call TRBJ2-1; 8 nucleotides line up with TRBD2. The CDR3 is CASSLVWRGADNEQFF. The CDR3, as DNA: TGTGCCAGCAGCTTGGTTTGGCGGGGGGCCGACAATGAGCAGTTCTTC.